This TCR beta chain was profiled in a study of blood T cell repertoires in COVID-19. Turning to the study itself: Italy, Spain and the United States were the sources of the convalescent and acute COVID-19 samples. PBMCs, B-cell-depleted T cells, or T cells provided the cDNA or gDNA that made up the material.

The CDR3 contains 15 residues. Germline loops: CDR1 SGHNT, CDR2 YYREEE (reference sequence). Trimming removed 1 base from V and 4 bases from J; junction bases left unmatched: 6. This clone appeared a single time. Per the authors' pipeline: Amplification of reference gene primers provided the estimated nucleated cell counts. TCRdb keeps only in-frame clones here, not all; method: immunoSEQ multiplex PCR. V, J and clone size reflect that table, while D and trimming were determined from the DNA. Here the sample spans some 180,000 clones, around 80% being singletons. The chain has TRBV5-4 and TRBJ2-5, with TRBD1 matching 8 bases. Sequencing was carried out using peripheral blood. This receptor was taken from a human donor in a cohort sampled during active COVID-19. The CDR3 sequence: CASSLKIDRGETQYF. As DNA, the CDR3 is TGTGCCAGCAGCTTGAAGATCGACAGGGGAGAGACCCAGTACTTC.